The rows below give T cell receptor beta chains drawn from one sample of a study of regulatory T cells in long-lasting Graves disease. TCRdb reprocessed the multiplex PCR reads via MiXCR and lists one record per CDR3 protein. The sample has about 220,000 distinct CDR3 sequences; roughly 18% are singletons. The same sample was also used in a study of T cells in Graves' hyperthyroidism and ophthalmopathy.

Sequenced material: peripheral blood mononuclear cells (PBMCs), taken at new diagnosis, from a patient treated with antithyroid drugs. Source of these receptors: a woman aged 25 to 39 with Graves disease. Each CDR3 is given with its conserved first and last residue. D genes are given only for firm matches. The size entry is marked missing in some rows and otherwise reads once, few, many or a size class.

J: TRBJ2-7
V: TRBV28
size: many
D: NA
CDR3: CASMGLYEQYF

J: TRBJ2-7
V: TRBV9
size: many
D: TRBD2
CDR3: CASSLGLADSYEQYF

J: TRBJ1-1
V: TRBV6-5
size: many
D: TRBD1
CDR3: CASSYAGTGNTEAFF

J: TRBJ2-6
V: TRBV7-3
size: NA
D: NA
CDR3: CASSPGWLSGANVLTF

J: TRBJ1-2
V: TRBV16
size: many
D: TRBD1
CDR3: CASSQSSQGHTF

J: TRBJ1-4
V: TRBV7-2
size: many
D: NA
CDR3: CASSPVVGGMSEKLFF

J: TRBJ1-4
V: TRBV2
size: NA
D: TRBD1
CDR3: CASGRDRGEEKLFF

J: TRBJ2-7
V: TRBV13
size: many
D: TRBD2
CDR3: CASSSFASSGRGYEQYF

J: TRBJ1-5
V: TRBV4-1
size: NA
D: NA
CDR3: CASSDSLNQPQHF

J: TRBJ1-3
V: TRBV9
size: few
D: NA
CDR3: CASSPGPKGNTIYF

J: TRBJ1-5
V: TRBV20-1
size: NA
D: TRBD1
CDR3: CSASRDRDSYSSQPQHF

J: TRBJ1-6
V: TRBV9
size: many
D: TRBD1
CDR3: CASSATGGQSPLHF

J: TRBJ2-1
V: TRBV3-1
size: many
D: TRBD2
CDR3: CASSQAIAGARKFF

J: TRBJ2-4
V: TRBV18
size: few
D: NA
CDR3: CASSLAERLYF

J: TRBJ2-3
V: TRBV6-4
size: once
D: TRBD1
CDR3: CASSDSAGGGTDTQYF

J: NA
V: TRBV20-1
size: NA
D: TRBD1
CDR3: CSAPPGQGALETQYF

J: TRBJ2-3
V: TRBV6-2/TRBV6-3
size: few
D: NA
CDR3: CASSGNRDADTQYF

J: TRBJ2-3
V: TRBV6-5
size: NA
D: NA
CDR3: CASSYQGGDTQYF

J: TRBJ1-5
V: TRBV6-1
size: many
D: NA
CDR3: CASSEANTWSQPQHF

J: TRBJ1-6
V: TRBV6-4
size: many
D: NA
CDR3: CASSLSNSPLHF

J: TRBJ2-5
V: TRBV11-2
size: many
D: NA
CDR3: CASSIGWVEVLETQYF

J: TRBJ2-7
V: TRBV27
size: many
D: NA
CDR3: CASRRGRGTYEQYF

J: TRBJ1-1
V: TRBV5-1
size: many
D: NA
CDR3: CASSQDWEGGAFF

J: TRBJ2-5
V: TRBV14
size: many
D: NA
CDR3: CASSQRYQETQYF

J: TRBJ2-7
V: TRBV7-9
size: many
D: NA
CDR3: CASSFRDSTPPTQYF

J: TRBJ1-1
V: TRBV24-1
size: many
D: NA
CDR3: CATRGKDAEAFF

J: TRBJ1-6
V: TRBV5-1
size: NA
D: TRBD1
CDR3: CASSEPGQGSPLHF

J: TRBJ2-1
V: TRBV5-1
size: many
D: TRBD2
CDR3: CASSPRLAGRYEQFF

J: TRBJ1-3
V: TRBV11-2
size: many
D: TRBD1
CDR3: CASSLDLEQGQKGNTIYF

J: TRBJ1-5
V: TRBV2
size: few
D: NA
CDR3: CASRGREYQPQHF

J: TRBJ1-1
V: TRBV2
size: many
D: NA
CDR3: CASSEALIATSGTEAFF

J: TRBJ2-7
V: TRBV20-1
size: many
D: TRBD1
CDR3: CSARDRGQGSYEQYF

J: TRBJ1-5
V: TRBV30
size: NA
D: NA
CDR3: CAWSVGQNSNQPQHF

J: TRBJ1-2
V: TRBV28
size: many
D: TRBD1
CDR3: CASSLNRGTGYGYTF

J: TRBJ1-2
V: TRBV28
size: few
D: TRBD1
CDR3: CASSAQQGARGYTF

J: TRBJ2-7
V: TRBV20-1
size: NA
D: TRBD2
CDR3: CSARGGGIGYEQYF

J: TRBJ1-5
V: TRBV30
size: many
D: TRBD1
CDR3: CAWSRTGEQPQHF

J: TRBJ2-6
V: TRBV7-6
size: many
D: NA
CDR3: CASSLVSRDSGANVLTF

J: TRBJ1-2
V: TRBV5-1
size: many
D: NA
CDR3: CASNKDRSNYGYTF

J: TRBJ2-5
V: TRBV18
size: many
D: NA
CDR3: CASSSVQETQYF

J: TRBJ2-3
V: TRBV29-1
size: many
D: NA
CDR3: CSVWAVGSDTQYF

J: TRBJ1-5
V: TRBV20-1
size: many
D: NA
CDR3: CSARDQGGNQPQHF

J: TRBJ2-7
V: TRBV27
size: NA
D: NA
CDR3: CASSLSQGGFYEQYF

J: TRBJ1-2
V: TRBV19
size: many
D: NA
CDR3: CASTNRDGANYGYTF

J: TRBJ2-3
V: TRBV7-9
size: many
D: TRBD1
CDR3: CASSYRGGLNTDTQYF